A selection of T cell receptor beta chains follows, all from one sample in a study of siplizumab effects on memory and regulatory T cells. TCRdb keeps only in-frame clones here, not all; method: immunoSEQ multiplex PCR. This repertoire shows 85,000 to 120,000 clones, 90% to 95% found once; its top ten account for about 1.1%. Sequencing used CD4+ T cells sorted from blood. Receptors were obtained from a human donor in good health. Both conserved end residues are part of each CDR3. The order of the fields is V gene, CDR3 protein.

TRBV5-1	CASSLSSGSNYGYTF
TRBV19	CASSMAGRNTEAFF
TRBV7-2	CASSSFWGTSTDTQYF
TRBV6-6	CASSYSGSSGANVLTF
TRBV18	CASSPLDSSDTQYF
TRBV7-3	CASSLGTRPYNEQFF
TRBV5-1	CASSPDGNYGYTF
TRBV6-1	CASSESPNKNEQYF
TRBV5-1	CASSGLAGTGELFF
TRBV4-2	CASSQETEQYF
TRBV4-2	CASSQEVVRGDTEAFF
TRBV5-4	CASSLSPGKKDSPLHF
TRBV7-8	CASSLAAGGPFEQFF
TRBV27	CASMMKGPSASEPTDTQYF
TRBV5-8	CASSLVSGLNTEAFF
TRBV7-8	CASSPVGRQKSNQPQHF